Listed below are T cell receptor beta chains from one sample, sequenced in a study of patients and donors after allogeneic stem cell transplantation. TCRdb independently ran MiXCR on the RT-PCR reads; one entry per CDR3 protein. Of a few thousand distinct CDR3 sequences in the sample, approximately 8% were seen once. What was sequenced was blood, either unsorted or a sorted T cell fraction (not recorded which). The origin of the receptors is a human donor who was either an allogeneic HSCT recipient or a stem cell or donor lymphocyte infusion donor (not recorded which). It is not recorded whose cells these are; they may come from a transplant donor. Both conserved end residues are part of each CDR3. D genes are given only for firm matches. Size is stated for part of the rows, as once, few or many counts, or as a class when the clone is expanded.

V gene: TRBV12-3/TRBV12-4
D gene: NA
clone size: few
J gene: TRBJ2-3
CDR3 DNA: TGTGCCAGCAGTTATTCAAGGGGGGCTAGGACAGATACGCAGTATTTT
CDR3 protein: CASSYSRGARTDTQYF

V gene: TRBV29-1
D gene: NA
clone size: medium-sized
J gene: TRBJ2-7
CDR3 DNA: TGCAGCGTCCTTGGGCAGGGAGGCACCTACGAGCAGTACTTC
CDR3 protein: CSVLGQGGTYEQYF

V gene: TRBV7-2
D gene: NA
clone size: few
J gene: TRBJ2-1
CDR3 DNA: TGTGCCAGCAGCTTAGGGCGAGATAGGGAGCAGTTCTTC
CDR3 protein: CASSLGRDREQFF

V gene: TRBV6-5
D gene: NA
clone size: medium-sized
J gene: TRBJ2-1
CDR3 DNA: TGTGCCAGCAGTTACGGACTAGGGGGTTACAATGAGCAGTTCTTC
CDR3 protein: CASSYGLGGYNEQFF

V gene: TRBV11-2
D gene: TRBD2
clone size: NA
J gene: TRBJ2-7
CDR3 DNA: TGTGCCAGCAGCCCGTCCTTAGCGGGCCGCGGGGGCGAGCAGTACTTC
CDR3 protein: CASSPSLAGRGGEQYF

V gene: TRBV3-1
D gene: TRBD1
clone size: large
J gene: TRBJ2-6
CDR3 DNA: TGTGCCAGCAGCTCAGACTCGGGACAGGGGGCTGCTGGGGCCAACGTCCTGACTTTC
CDR3 protein: CASSSDSGQGAAGANVLTF

V gene: TRBV5-1
D gene: TRBD1
clone size: NA
J gene: TRBJ2-3
CDR3 DNA: TGCGCCAGCAAAACGAGAGACAGGGGTTACACAGATACGCAGTATTTT
CDR3 protein: CASKTRDRGYTDTQYF

V gene: TRBV28
D gene: NA
clone size: few
J gene: TRBJ1-2
CDR3 DNA: TGTGCCAGCAACCACAGGGTTGACTATGGCTACACCTTC
CDR3 protein: CASNHRVDYGYTF

V gene: TRBV20-1
D gene: NA
clone size: NA
J gene: TRBJ1-1
CDR3 DNA: TGCAGTGCTAGAGATCACGGGGGAAGGGCCCCGACCGGTACTGAAGCTTTCTTT
CDR3 protein: CSARDHGGRAPTGTEAFF

V gene: TRBV7-9
D gene: NA
clone size: few
J gene: TRBJ2-7
CDR3 DNA: TGTGCCAGCAGTAACGTAGGCCCCTACGAGCAGTACTTC
CDR3 protein: CASSNVGPYEQYF

V gene: TRBV7-2
D gene: NA
clone size: few
J gene: TRBJ2-2
CDR3 DNA: TGTGCCAGCAGCTTAGTGGGAACCAACACCGGGGAGCTGTTTTTT
CDR3 protein: CASSLVGTNTGELFF

V gene: TRBV6-5
D gene: NA
clone size: NA
J gene: TRBJ2-1
CDR3 DNA: TGTGCCAGCAGACGTGGGCGGACCTCCTACAATGAGCAGTTCTTC
CDR3 protein: CASRRGRTSYNEQFF

V gene: TRBV20-1
D gene: NA
clone size: medium-sized
J gene: TRBJ2-5
CDR3 DNA: TGCAGTGCTTATCAAAAGACCCAGTACTTC
CDR3 protein: CSAYQKTQYF

V gene: TRBV3-1
D gene: NA
clone size: few
J gene: TRBJ2-4
CDR3 DNA: TGTGCCAGCAGCCCCCGCGCCAAAAACATTCAGTACTTC
CDR3 protein: CASSPRAKNIQYF

V gene: TRBV18
D gene: NA
clone size: NA
J gene: TRBJ1-5
CDR3 DNA: TGTGCCAGCTCACCCGGGGACGGAGGGAATCAGCCCCAGCATTTT
CDR3 protein: CASSPGDGGNQPQHF

V gene: TRBV29-1
D gene: TRBD1
clone size: NA
J gene: TRBJ2-3
CDR3 DNA: TGCAGCGGGACAGGGGGCTGGGATACGCAGTATTTT
CDR3 protein: CSGTGGWDTQYF

V gene: TRBV5-5
D gene: TRBD1
clone size: NA
J gene: TRBJ1-2
CDR3 DNA: TGTGCCAGCACCATGGACAGGTCCGGCTACACCTTC
CDR3 protein: CASTMDRSGYTF

V gene: TRBV20-1
D gene: TRBD2
clone size: NA
J gene: TRBJ2-1
CDR3 DNA: TGCAGTGCTAATAGTCCACCAGCGGGAGGTTTAGTTTATGAGCAGTTCTTC
CDR3 protein: CSANSPPAGGLVYEQFF

V gene: TRBV11-1
D gene: NA
clone size: NA
J gene: TRBJ2-7
CDR3 DNA: TGTGCCAGCAGCTTAGTCCCAGGGCCCTACGAGCAGTACTTC
CDR3 protein: CASSLVPGPYEQYF

V gene: TRBV29-1
D gene: TRBD2
clone size: large
J gene: TRBJ2-1
CDR3 DNA: TGCAGCGTGACCGGGACTAGCGGGGCCAATGAGCAGTTCTTC
CDR3 protein: CSVTGTSGANEQFF

V gene: TRBV28
D gene: NA
clone size: few
J gene: TRBJ1-6
CDR3 DNA: TGTGCCAGCAGGGCGAATTCACCCCTCCACTTT
CDR3 protein: CASRANSPLHF

V gene: TRBV29-1
D gene: NA
clone size: few
J gene: TRBJ2-7
CDR3 DNA: TGCAGCGTTGTGAACGGCGAGCAGTACTTC
CDR3 protein: CSVVNGEQYF

V gene: TRBV7-2
D gene: NA
clone size: NA
J gene: TRBJ1-2
CDR3 DNA: TGTGCCAGCAGCTTAGCGCGGGAGAACTATGGCTACACCTTC
CDR3 protein: CASSLARENYGYTF

V gene: TRBV10-2
D gene: NA
clone size: NA
J gene: TRBJ2-1
CDR3 DNA: TGCGCCAGCAGTGCCTACAATGAGCAGTTCTTC
CDR3 protein: CASSAYNEQFF

V gene: TRBV7-6
D gene: TRBD1
clone size: few
J gene: TRBJ1-6
CDR3 DNA: TGTGCCAGCAGCCCAGCCACAGGGGGCTCCGGACCCCTCCACTTT
CDR3 protein: CASSPATGGSGPLHF

V gene: TRBV11-2
D gene: TRBD2
clone size: medium-sized
J gene: TRBJ2-5
CDR3 DNA: TGTGCCAGCAGTTATAGCGGGAGCGGCCAAGAGACCCAGTACTTC
CDR3 protein: CASSYSGSGQETQYF

V gene: TRBV11-1
D gene: NA
clone size: NA
J gene: TRBJ1-2
CDR3 DNA: TGTGCCAGCAGTCAGAGCGGGACGCTAGCTATTGGCTACACCTTC
CDR3 protein: CASSQSGTLAIGYTF

V gene: TRBV20-1
D gene: NA
clone size: few
J gene: TRBJ2-5
CDR3 DNA: TGCAGTGCTAGAGATGGGAGCGATGGGGCCCAGTACTTC
CDR3 protein: CSARDGSDGAQYF

V gene: TRBV7-3
D gene: NA
clone size: NA
J gene: TRBJ2-3
CDR3 DNA: TGTGCCAGCAGCAAGAACACAGATACGCAGTATTTT
CDR3 protein: CASSKNTDTQYF

V gene: TRBV28
D gene: NA
clone size: few
J gene: TRBJ2-1
CDR3 DNA: TGTGCCAGCAGTGAGGAAGCGTGGCTTGGCTCCTACAATGAGCAGTTCTTC
CDR3 protein: CASSEEAWLGSYNEQFF

V gene: TRBV11-2
D gene: NA
clone size: medium-sized
J gene: TRBJ2-3
CDR3 DNA: TGTGCCAGCAGCCCGGTGGTAGATACGCAGTATTTT
CDR3 protein: CASSPVVDTQYF

V gene: TRBV19
D gene: NA
clone size: few
J gene: TRBJ2-7
CDR3 DNA: TGTGCCAGTAAGTCCCAGCGGGCCTACGAGCAGTACTTC
CDR3 protein: CASKSQRAYEQYF

V gene: TRBV20-1
D gene: NA
clone size: NA
J gene: TRBJ2-7
CDR3 DNA: TGCAGTGCTAGCTCCGGGACTGACGCCTACGAGCAGTACTTC
CDR3 protein: CSASSGTDAYEQYF

V gene: TRBV5-1
D gene: NA
clone size: medium-sized
J gene: TRBJ2-5
CDR3 DNA: TGCGCCAGCAGCTCTCCGGGTATGGAGACCCAGTACTTC
CDR3 protein: CASSSPGMETQYF

V gene: TRBV7-2
D gene: NA
clone size: medium-sized
J gene: TRBJ2-1
CDR3 DNA: TGTGCCAGCAGCTTACAGGGGACCTACAATGAGCAGTTCTTC
CDR3 protein: CASSLQGTYNEQFF

V gene: TRBV4-3
D gene: NA
clone size: medium-sized
J gene: TRBJ2-7
CDR3 DNA: TGCGCCAGCAGCCAAGATCTTGGGAACAGCGAGCAGTACTTC
CDR3 protein: CASSQDLGNSEQYF

V gene: TRBV3-1
D gene: NA
clone size: medium-sized
J gene: TRBJ2-7
CDR3 DNA: TGTGCCAGCAGCCAAGGCGCACGAACCTACGAGCAGTACTTC
CDR3 protein: CASSQGARTYEQYF

V gene: TRBV7-2
D gene: TRBD2
clone size: NA
J gene: TRBJ2-7
CDR3 DNA: TGTGCCAGCAGCTTAGGAGATAGCGGGCTTCGGCAGTACTTC
CDR3 protein: CASSLGDSGLRQYF

V gene: TRBV24-1
D gene: NA
clone size: few
J gene: TRBJ2-3
CDR3 DNA: TGTGCCACCAAGGGGGGTAATACGCAGTATTTT
CDR3 protein: CATKGGNTQYF

V gene: TRBV7-2
D gene: NA
clone size: large
J gene: TRBJ2-5
CDR3 DNA: TGTGCCAGCAGCTTAGAAGCGGAAGAGACCCAGTACTTC
CDR3 protein: CASSLEAEETQYF

V gene: TRBV7-3
D gene: NA
clone size: medium-sized
J gene: TRBJ2-3
CDR3 DNA: TGTGCCAGCAGCCCCCCCGGGGCCCTCACAGATACGCAGTATTTT
CDR3 protein: CASSPPGALTDTQYF

V gene: TRBV29-1
D gene: NA
clone size: few
J gene: TRBJ2-7
CDR3 DNA: TGCAGCGTTCATCTCCAGTACTTC
CDR3 protein: CSVHLQYF

V gene: TRBV24-1
D gene: NA
clone size: few
J gene: TRBJ1-2
CDR3 DNA: TGTGCCACCAGTGATTTTCGGCGAGGGAATGGCTACACCTTC
CDR3 protein: CATSDFRRGNGYTF

V gene: TRBV5-1
D gene: NA
clone size: few
J gene: TRBJ2-1
CDR3 DNA: TGCGCCAGCAGCGGAACGGGAGATGAGCAGTTCTTC
CDR3 protein: CASSGTGDEQFF

V gene: TRBV7-7
D gene: TRBD2
clone size: few
J gene: TRBJ2-2
CDR3 DNA: TGTGCCAGCAGTAGCGGGAGGAGTGGCACCGGGGAGCTGTTTTTT
CDR3 protein: CASSSGRSGTGELFF